The rows below give T cell receptor beta chains drawn from one sample of a study of patients and donors after allogeneic stem cell transplantation. TCRdb processed the RT-PCR reads anew with MiXCR; each CDR3 protein has one entry. The data show more than 850,000 distinct CDR3 sequences, roughly 18% seen once. Sequencing used blood, either unsorted or a sorted T cell fraction (not recorded which). All receptors come from a human donor who was either an allogeneic HSCT recipient or a stem cell or donor lymphocyte infusion donor (not recorded which). It is not recorded whose cells these are; they may come from a transplant donor. CDR3s include the opening cysteine and the closing phenylalanine or tryptophan. Fields, in order: V gene, D gene, clone size, J gene, CDR3 DNA, CDR3 protein. A D gene is named only where the DNA matches it firmly. Clone size appears in some rows only: once, few, many, or a class for an expanded clone.

>TRBV20-1|NA|NA|TRBJ1-1
TGCAGTGCTAGGGGGAGGACTGAAGCTTTCTTT
CSARGRTEAFF
>TRBV12-3/TRBV12-4|NA|few|TRBJ1-2
TGTGCCAGCACCGCAGGGATCGGCTACACCTTC
CASTAGIGYTF
>TRBV2|TRBD2|NA|TRBJ2-5
TGTGCCAGCAGTGAAGTTCGGGGGGGCCAAGAGACCCAGTACTTC
CASSEVRGGQETQYF
>TRBV4-2|NA|few|TRBJ1-1
TGTGCCAGCAGCCAAAAAAACGGGGCGAACACTGAAGCTTTCTTT
CASSQKNGANTEAFF
>TRBV24-1|TRBD1|few|TRBJ1-2
TGTGCCACCAGGGGGACAGACCCTAACTATGGCTACACCTTC
CATRGTDPNYGYTF
>TRBV20-1|TRBD2|few|TRBJ2-3
TGCAGTGCTAACCGGGACTACACAGATACGCAGTATTTT
CSANRDYTDTQYF
>TRBV2|NA|few|TRBJ2-7
TGTGCCAGCAGTGACCCCGGACTATATACCTACGAGCAGTACTTC
CASSDPGLYTYEQYF
>TRBV12-3/TRBV12-4|NA|NA|TRBJ2-5
TGTGCCAGCAGTTTGGAGTTTGGGGAGACCCAGTACTTC
CASSLEFGETQYF
>TRBV20-1|NA|few|TRBJ1-6
TGCAGTGCTCGACCGGGCTCGGAACGCCTCCACTTT
CSARPGSERLHF
>TRBV2|NA|NA|TRBJ1-1
TGTGCCAGCAGTGAAGTTCCCGGGACGAAGAACACTGAAGCTTTCTTT
CASSEVPGTKNTEAFF
>TRBV28|NA|many|TRBJ1-1
TGTGCCAGCAAAAGCCTGGGAGAAGCTTTCTTT
CASKSLGEAFF
>TRBV20-1|NA|few|TRBJ2-1
TGCAGTGCTAGATCCGGGGGGCTAGCGGACTACAATGAGCAGTTCTTC
CSARSGGLADYNEQFF
>TRBV20-1|TRBD2|NA|TRBJ2-3
TGCAGTGCTAGAGATGGGACTAGCGGGAGATGGGATACGCAGTATTTT
CSARDGTSGRWDTQYF
>TRBV9|TRBD1|few|TRBJ1-6
TGTGCCAGCAGCGGAGGGTCGGACAGGTCAAATTCACCCCTCCACTTT
CASSGGSDRSNSPLHF
>TRBV6-5|TRBD2|NA|TRBJ2-5
TGTGCCAGCAGTTACTCGAAAGTCAAGCGGGGGGCCCACCAAGAGACCCAGTACTTC
CASSYSKVKRGAHQETQYF
>TRBV14|NA|few|TRBJ2-7
TGTGCCAGCAGCCCACGGGACCGCGGAGGCTACGAGCAGTACTTC
CASSPRDRGGYEQYF
>TRBV5-1|TRBD2|few|TRBJ2-1
TGCGCCAGCTCGGAATTAGCGGGAGGCTCTTACAATGAGCAGTTCTTC
CASSELAGGSYNEQFF
>TRBV6-1|NA|few|TRBJ2-3
TGTGCCAGCAGTAACCCGCTGACCAGGAGGGTCACAGATACGCAGTATTTT
CASSNPLTRRVTDTQYF
>TRBV12-3/TRBV12-4|NA|NA|TRBJ2-5
TGTGCCAGCAGTTATTTTCAGGGGGGCCTACAAGAGACCCAGTACTTC
CASSYFQGGLQETQYF
>TRBV20-1|TRBD1|few|TRBJ1-1
TGCAGTCCAACGACAGGGGGTCAGGTCACTGAAGCTTTCTTT
CSPTTGGQVTEAFF
>TRBV3-1|TRBD1|NA|TRBJ1-3
TGTGCCAGCAGCCATATTTACAGGGGCCAGAGCTCTGGAAACACCATATATTTT
CASSHIYRGQSSGNTIYF
>TRBV12-5|TRBD2|many|TRBJ2-7
TGTGCTAGTGGTCTCCCCCTTGTTAATCGGACTAGCGGATCCTACGAGCAGTACTTC
CASGLPLVNRTSGSYEQYF
>TRBV12-3/TRBV12-4|NA|many|TRBJ1-1
TGTGCCAGCAGTCTCAGCCGGGGGGCCACTGAAGCTTTCTTT
CASSLSRGATEAFF
>TRBV25-1|NA|NA|TRBJ2-7
TGTGCCACCACAATAGGCTACGAGCAGTACTTC
CATTIGYEQYF
>TRBV11-2|TRBD2|few|TRBJ2-1
TGTGCCAGCAGCGCCATTACTAGCGGCCGGGAGTATTTCTTC
CASSAITSGREYFF
>TRBV24-1|NA|NA|TRBJ2-1
TGTGCCACCAGTGATTTGGACTACAATGAGCAGTTCTTC
CATSDLDYNEQFF
>TRBV12-3/TRBV12-4|TRBD1|few|TRBJ2-5
TGTGCCAGCAGTTGGACAGGGCGGTTGCAAGAGACCCAGTACTTC
CASSWTGRLQETQYF
>TRBV12-5|TRBD1|NA|TRBJ1-5
TGTGCTAGTGTGCCCCGAGGGACAGTCAATCAGCCCCAGCATTTT
CASVPRGTVNQPQHF
>TRBV20-1|NA|NA|TRBJ1-2
TGCAGTGCTAGCTGGGGAGGGAGAGCTGAATATGGCTACACCTTC
CSASWGGRAEYGYTF
>TRBV7-9|NA|many|TRBJ1-2
TGTGCCAGCAGTCCAGGGATCGGGCTGGGCTACACCTTC
CASSPGIGLGYTF
>TRBV6-1|TRBD1|few|TRBJ2-1
TGTGCCAGCAGGCCCCGGGACAGGGGTTTACCGAGTGGCAATGAGCAGTTCTTC
CASRPRDRGLPSGNEQFF
>TRBV7-2|NA|NA|TRBJ2-3
TGTGCCAGCAGCTTAAGGTGGCGGACTCATGAGGATACGCAGTATTTT
CASSLRWRTHEDTQYF
>TRBV20-1|NA|few|TRBJ2-2
TGCAGTGCTCACGGCGGATCGAACACCGGGGAGCTGTTTTTT
CSAHGGSNTGELFF
>TRBV9|TRBD2|few|TRBJ2-7
TGTGCCAGCAGCGTAGCTGGGGGGGGAGGATACGAGCAGTACTTC
CASSVAGGGGYEQYF
>TRBV6-1|TRBD2|NA|TRBJ2-1
TGTGCCAGCAGTACAAGCGGGGGGCGACAATACAATGAGCAGTTCTTC
CASSTSGGRQYNEQFF